A single sample is the source of the 7 T cell receptor beta chains below, sequenced in a study of neurological immune-mediated disorders. Time point of the sample: longitudinal time-point 1 (baseline). TCRdb recomputed calls from the 5' RACE reads with MiXCR, one row per CDR3 protein. This repertoire shows some 49,000 distinct CDR3 sequences, about 9% found once; its top ten account for about 1.6%. Sequenced: PBMCs. The origin of the receptors is a woman between 40 and 55 years old in good health.

This clonotype was seen ten or more times. The genes are TRBV18 and TRBJ1-1; weak D call: TRBD1 (5 bases). Germline CDR1 is KGHSH and CDR2 is LQKENI. CDR3 size: 16 residues. V was trimmed by 6 bases and J by 0 bases, leaving 17 bases between them. The CDR3 bases are TGTGCCAGCTCGACTATTGCCGGGGGTGTGAACACTGAAGCTTTCTTT. Protein: CASSTIAGGVNTEAFF. The complete variable domain, with remaining parts taken from reference TRBV18 and TRBJ1-1, reads NAGVMQNPRHLVRRRGQEARLRCSPMKGHSHVYWYRQLPEEGLKFMVYLQKENIIDESGMPKERFSAEFPKEGPSILRIQQVVRGDSAAYFCASSTIAGGVNTEAFFGQGTRLTVV.

The chain has TRBV7-3 and TRBJ1-1; possibly TRBD1 for D (6 bases). In germline, CDR1 is SGHTA, CDR2 FQGTGA. The CDR3 runs 15 residues. Trimming stripped 5 bases from V and 5 bases from J, with 18 bases between. The CDR3 sequence: CASSTHGGRGTEAFF. The CDR3 DNA reads as TGTGCCAGCAGCACCCACGGGGGGCGCGGGACTGAAGCTTTCTTT. The variable domain in full, with the rest retrieved from reference TRBV7-3 and TRBJ1-1, is GAGVSQTPSNKVTEKGKYVELRCDPISGHTALYWYRQSLGQGPEFLIYFQGTGAADDSGLPNDRFFAVRPEGSVSTLKIQRTERGDSAVYLCASSTHGGRGTEAFFGQGTRLTVV.

This clonotype was seen ten or more times. The CDR3 sequence: CASSKGGREQFF. DNA of the CDR3: TGTGCCAGCAGTAAGGGGGGACGGGAGCAGTTCTTC. This chain links TRBV25-1 with TRBJ2-1, with D tentatively TRBD1 or TRBD2 (6 bases each). CDR1 is MGHDK and CDR2 is SYGVNS in the germline V gene. The V and J ends lost 5 bases and 10 bases respectively, with 12 bases between them. This CDR3 is 12 amino acids long.

This clonotype showed up many times. The V call is TRBV4-3, the J call TRBJ2-7, with TRBD2 matching over 11 bases. Germline trimming cut 1 base from V and 2 bases from J; bases unmatched to any gene: 1. CDR3 length: 15 residues. The germline V gene encodes CDR1 LGHNA and CDR2 YSLEER. CDR3 in amino acids: CASSQGLAGTYEQYF. The CDR3 nucleotides read TGCGCCAGCAGCCAAGGACTAGCGGGAACCTACGAGCAGTACTTC.

This chain connects TRBV30 to TRBJ2-1; 8 nucleotides agree with TRBD1. V dropped 2 bases and J dropped 3; count of bases not matched to a gene: 6. The germline V gene encodes CDR1 GTSNPN and CDR2 SVGIG (reference sequence). The CDR3 spans 15 residues. The CDR3 sequence: CAWSLDRVIYNEQFF. CDR3 nucleotides: TGTGCCTGGAGTCTGGACAGGGTAATCTACAATGAGCAGTTCTTC.

This clonotype has at least ten counts. The chain combines TRBV4-2 with TRBJ2-7; perhaps TRBD1 as D (5 bases). With 0 bases removed from V and 0 bases from J, the gap between germline ends came to 9 bases. Germline CDR1 is LGHNA and CDR2 is YNFKEQ. This CDR3 has 15 residues. The CDR3, as DNA: TGTGCCAGCAGCCAAGATTTAAGGGGCTCCTACGAGCAGTACTTC. Protein sequence: CASSQDLRGSYEQYF.

This clonotype was counted ten times or more. The rearrangement joins TRBV7-2 to TRBJ1-5; 8 positions agree with TRBD1. There are 15 residues in the CDR3. The germline CDR1 and CDR2 sequences are SGHTA and FQGNSA. Trimming took 3 bases from V and 9 from J; bases not matched to a gene: 10. The CDR3, as DNA: TGTGCCAGCAGCTTCGGACAGGGCCCCAATGGGCCCCAGCATTTT. It yields the protein CASSFGQGPNGPQHF.